The 11 T cell receptor beta chains reported below all come from one sample, sequenced in a study of radiotherapy plus CTLA-4 blockade in lung cancer. Assay used: immunoSEQ multiplex PCR; TCRdb lists only in-frame clones, some missing. There are 65,000 to 95,000 clones in the sample; more than 85% occur only once, and just over 0.85% lies in the top ten. The source was peripheral blood, collected from a patient treated with radiotherapy plus ipilimumab. The receptor set was obtained from a human donor with non-small cell lung cancer who had stable disease on radiotherapy plus ipilimumab.

This chain joins TRBV19 and TRBJ1-2; D call uncertain. The CDR3 is 15 amino acids. Germline CDR1 and CDR2: LNHDA and SQIVND (reference sequence). V was shortened by 2 bases and J by 4 bases, with 14 bases between the two germline ends. The CDR3 DNA sequence: TGTGCCAGTAGTATACAGAGCGGTCCTAGCTATGGCTACACCTTC. This translates into CASSIQSGPSYGYTF.

In this sample, this clone turned up a few times. V is TRBV7-9 and J is TRBJ2-3; D is ambiguous. The germline V and J ends were trimmed by 4 bases and 1 base, with 12 bases remaining between them. This CDR3 comprises 15 residues. Per the germline V gene, CDR1 is SEHNR and CDR2 is FQNEAQ (reference sequence). The chain's CDR3 is CASSSPASGTDTQYF. Written as DNA, the CDR3 is TGTGCCAGCAGCTCGCCCGCCAGTGGCACAGATACGCAGTATTTT.

The CDR3 here is CSVATGADSPLHF. Here the CDR3 DNA reads TGCAGCGTTGCGACAGGGGCTGACTCACCCCTCCACTTT. The V and J genes are TRBV29-1 and TRBJ1-6; 8 bases align to TRBD1. CDR3 length: 13 amino acids. Germline lookup yields CDR1 SQVTM and CDR2 ANQGSEA. V lost 4 bases to trimming and J lost 10 bases; unmatched junction nucleotides: 6.

Details on this clone: Relative to the germline gene, one junction end is altered; a read error may explain this. The chain uses TRBV28 and TRBJ2-4, with D tentatively TRBD1 (6 bases). Germline CDR1 reads MDHEN; CDR2 reads SYDVKM. The CDR3 spans 13 residues. CDR3 sequence: CASTGQSSQFGNF. The CDR3 DNA reads TGTGCCAGCACCGGACAGAGTAGCCAATTTGGGAACTTC. Full variable domain (rest looked up from reference TRBV28 and TRBJ2-4): DVKVTQSSRYLVKRTGEKVFLECVQDMDHENMFWYRQDPGLGLRLIYFSYDVKMKEKGDIPEGYSVSREKKERFSLILESASTNQTSMYLCASTGQSSQFGNFGAGTRLSVL.

This chain uses TRBV7-3 with TRBJ2-5; 10 positions match TRBD2. V gave up 2 bases and J gave up 6 bases; unmatched junction bases: 6. This CDR3 is built from 15 residues. Germline CDR1 SGHTA, CDR2 FQGTGA. The CDR3, as DNA: TGTGCCAGCAGCTTATCTACTAGCGGGGTAAAGACCCAGTACTTC. Amino acid sequence: CASSLSTSGVKTQYF.

The CDR3 loop reads CASSEARSDRYYGYTF. The CDR3 region has the DNA TGTGCCAGCAGTGAAGCCAGGTCTGATCGTTACTATGGCTACACCTTC. The V and J genes are TRBV6-1 and TRBJ1-2; no definite D call. The V gene lost 0 bases and the J gene lost 3 bases, with 14 bases spanning the gap. The V gene's germline CDR1 is MNHNS and CDR2 SASEGT. CDR3 size: 16 residues.

The gene calls are TRBV7-2 and TRBJ1-6; 8 bases align to TRBD1. The CDR3 spans 15 residues. V lost 1 base, J lost 9 bases, and 5 bases stayed unmatched. Germline V lookup: CDR1 SGHTA, CDR2 FQGNSA. This chain's CDR3 is CASSLGPGGVSPLHF. The CDR3 nucleotides are TGTGCCAGCAGCTTAGGACCAGGGGGCGTTTCACCCCTCCACTTT.

Only a few counts were recorded for this clone. The chain combines TRBV14 with TRBJ2-1; no clear D. The V end was cut by 4 bases, the J end by 2 bases, with 12 bases between. The CDR3 runs 15 residues. Per germline, CDR1 SGHDN and CDR2 FVKESK. As DNA, the CDR3 is TGTGCCAGCAGCCCCTTTATGCTTACCTACAATGAGCAGTTCTTC. This sequence encodes CASSPFMLTYNEQFF.

The chain uses TRBV1 and TRBJ2-3; the D call of TRBD2 is as the table states it, not checked on the DNA. TRBV1 is reported as a pseudogene. This CDR3 has 16 residues. CDR3 sequence reads: CTSHRLAVNSTDTQYF. Written as DNA, the CDR3 is TGCACCAGCCACAGGCTAGCGGTAAATAGCACAGATACGCAGTATTTT.

The CDR3 DNA reads as TGCGCCAGCAGCTCGGTTGGAGGGGGACATGCAGGGGAGCAGTACTTC. It codes for CASSSVGGGHAGEQYF. The gene calls are TRBV5-1 and TRBJ2-7; either TRBD1 or TRBD2 may fit D (6 bases each). V shed 3 bases and J shed 7 bases, with 23 bases lying between them. The CDR3 spans 16 residues. Per the germline V gene, CDR1 is SGHRS and CDR2 is YFSETQ.

This clone was seen just once. This chain joins TRBV5-4 and TRBJ2-7; 7 bases are a match to TRBD2. The CDR3 is made up of 14 amino acids. Germline lookup yields CDR1 SGHNT and CDR2 YYREEE (reference sequence). V trimming: 5 bases; J trimming: 6 bases; junction bases outside the gene matches: 11. The DNA of the CDR3 is TGTGCCAGCAGGGACCGGGGGGAGGTTGGCGAGCAGTACTTC. Its protein is CASRDRGEVGEQYF.